The 21 T cell receptor beta chains below all came from one sample that was sequenced in a study of T cells in Graves' hyperthyroidism and ophthalmopathy. RNA transcripts yielded amplified TCR beta CDR3 regions. A set of HTBI primers served as the primers for a first-round RT-PCR of the TCR CDR3. One entry per CDR3 protein, called by TCRdb with MiXCR from the multiplex PCR reads. Of about 600,000 distinct CDR3 sequences listed, around 15% are singletons. Sequencing input: blood. Every receptor here comes from a woman aged 45-59 years with Graves' ophthalmopathy.

There are many counts of this clonotype. V usage is TRBV27 and J usage is TRBJ2-5, with 16 bases that match TRBD2. V dropped 6 bases and J dropped 5; count of bases not matched to a gene: 9. Germline V gives CDR1 MNHEY, CDR2 SMNVEV (reference sequence). The CDR3 loop spans 17 amino acids. The chain's CDR3 is CASRPGLAGGLRETQYF. Written as DNA, the CDR3 is TGTGCCAGCAGACCGGGACTAGCGGGAGGGCTGAGGGAGACCCAGTACTTC.

This clonotype was seen only once. The rearrangement uses TRBV7-9 and TRBJ2-1; D call uncertain. V was shortened by 5 bases and J by 10 bases, with 9 bases between the two germline ends. Germline V gene sequence: CDR1 SEHNR, CDR2 FQNEAQ (reference sequence). CDR3 length equals 11 residues. In DNA, the CDR3 is TGTGCCAGCAGCCCCATCATCGAGCAGTTCTTC. Protein: CASSPIIEQFF.

The V gene is TRBV4-3, the J gene TRBJ1-3; D perhaps matches TRBD1 (5 bases). CDR1 is LGHNA and CDR2 is YSLEER in the germline V gene. V was trimmed by 0 bases and J by 0 bases, leaving 18 bases between them. The CDR3 is made up of 19 amino acids. CDR3 sequence: CASSQDEFVTAGSGNTIYF. CDR3 nucleotide sequence: TGCGCCAGCAGCCAAGATGAATTCGTGACAGCCGGCTCTGGAAACACCATATATTTT.

This clonotype was recorded a few times. This clone may be a read error of a much larger clone one base away. CDR3: CATQGGMYEAQYF. The CDR3 bases are TGTGCCACCCAGGGGGGGATGTACGAGGCCCAGTACTTC. The V gene is TRBV11-2, the J gene TRBJ2-5; the D call may be TRBD1 or TRBD2 (7 bases each). This CDR3 comprises 13 residues. V lost 10 bases and J 9 bases, leaving 21 bases between the germline ends. Germline CDR1 and CDR2: SGHAT and FQNNGV.

The V and J genes are TRBV19 and TRBJ2-2, with D maybe TRBD1 (5 bases). Germline CDR1 and CDR2: LNHDA and SQIVND (reference sequence). CDR3 size: 15 residues. V was pared by 3 bases and J by 9 bases, with 17 bases between. CDR3 protein: CASSISQGRIRELFF. In DNA form, the CDR3 reads TGTGCCAGTAGTATCTCGCAGGGCCGAATAAGGGAGCTGTTTTTT.

This clonotype has at least ten counts. The V gene is TRBV7-2, the J gene TRBJ1-1; TRBD1 aligns across 9 bases. From germline, CDR1 is SGHTA and CDR2 FQGNSA. The V segment lost 6 bases and the J segment 4 bases; nucleotides outside the gene matches: 6. The CDR3 extends over 14 amino acids. The CDR3 reads CASRQGAWSTEAFF. CDR3 coding DNA: TGTGCCAGCAGACAGGGGGCCTGGAGCACTGAAGCTTTCTTT.

Only a few counts were recorded for this clonotype. A single base separates this from a much larger clone, so it may be a read error. The CDR3 end shows no conserved phenylalanine or tryptophan, and so a read error is likely. The chain links TRBV11-2 to TRBJ2-7; the match to TRBD1 covers 7 bases. Germline assignment: CDR1 SGHAT and CDR2 FQNNGV. V gave up 6 bases and J gave up 3 bases; unmatched junction bases: 20. The CDR3 sequence is 18 residues long. The CDR3 bases are TGTGCCAGCAGTACGTCTCAAGGGGGCGGTGCAGCCCTCTACGAGCAGTACCTC. Translation: CASSTSQGGGAALYEQYL.

As concerns this clonotype: A much larger clone differs by one base, so this may be a read error. The V and J genes are TRBV2 and TRBJ2-3; no firm D call. Germline loops: CDR1 SNHLY, CDR2 FYNNEI. The CDR3 runs to 13 residues. The germline V and J ends were trimmed by 6 bases and 1 base, with 8 bases remaining between them. CDR3 bases: TGTGCCAGCAGGTTTGCGGGCACAGATACGCAGTATTTT. Encoded protein: CASRFAGTDTQYF.

V gene TRBV28 combines with J gene TRBJ2-5; 12 positions match TRBD2. The germline V gene encodes CDR1 MDHEN and CDR2 SYDVKM. V lost 10 bases to trimming and J lost 6 bases; unmatched junction nucleotides: 9. The CDR3 contains 14 residues. CDR3 residues: CAISGLAGTKTQYF. As DNA, the CDR3 is TGTGCCATCTCAGGACTAGCGGGAACGAAGACCCAGTACTTC.

For this clonotype: This may be a read error, as it is one base from a much larger clone. The chain carries TRBV13 and TRBJ1-2, with D perhaps TRBD1 (5 bases). In germline, CDR1 is PRHDT, CDR2 FYEKMQ (reference sequence). V was shortened by 4 bases and J by 7 bases, with 16 bases between the two germline ends. The length of the CDR3 is 14 residues. CDR3 amino acids: CASSSSGTDFGYTF. CDR3 coding DNA: TGTGCCAGCAGCTCATCCGGGACGGACTTTGGCTACACCTTC.

This clonotype was found a few times. The genes are TRBV7-3 and TRBJ2-2; D tentatively reads TRBD1 or TRBD2 (5 bases each). The ends were cut back, 2 bases at V and 0 bases at J, with 16 bases in the middle. The germline CDR1 and CDR2 sequences are SGHTA and FQGTGA. This CDR3 has 18 amino acids. CDR3 loop: CASSLHPGPQPNTGELFF. The CDR3 DNA is TGTGCCAGCAGCTTACATCCGGGACCCCAACCGAACACCGGGGAGCTGTTTTTT. Together with reference TRBV7-3 and TRBJ2-2, the CDR3 gives the full variable domain: GAGVSQTPSNKVTEKGKYVELRCDPISGHTALYWYRQSLGQGPEFLIYFQGTGAADDSGLPNDRFFAVRPEGSVSTLKIQRTERGDSAVYLCASSLHPGPQPNTGELFFGEGSRLTVL.

The chain links TRBV28 to TRBJ1-3; D possibly corresponds to TRBD1 (5 bases). The germline V and J ends were trimmed by 3 bases and 3 bases, with 18 bases remaining between them. CDR1 and CDR2 (germline): MDHEN, SYDVKM. This CDR3 contains 17 residues. The CDR3 sequence is CASSFPRDATGGNTIYF. The CDR3 coding sequence is TGTGCCAGCAGTTTTCCCCGGGACGCAACGGGTGGAAACACCATATATTTT.

This clonotype was counted ten times or more. This chain's CDR3 is CASIDSPNQPQHF. For the CDR3, the DNA is TGTGCCAGCATCGACAGTCCCAATCAGCCCCAGCATTTT. V is TRBV6-2 or TRBV6-3 and J is TRBJ1-5, with D tentatively TRBD1 (5 bases). CDR1 MNHEY and CDR2 SVGEGT come from the germline V gene. The CDR3 is 13 amino acids. V was clipped by 7 bases and J by 3 bases, with 10 bases between them.

In its sample, this clonotype was seen a few times. V usage is TRBV20-1 and J usage is TRBJ2-2; D gene ambiguous. The CDR3 has 14 residues. CDR1 is DFQATT and CDR2 is SNEGSKA in the germline V gene (reference sequence). Trimming left V 4 bases short and J 3 bases short, with 12 bases between. The CDR3 bases are TGCAGTGCTATCGCCAGCAGCTACACCGGGGAGCTGTTTTTT. It specifies CSAIASSYTGELFF.

This clonotype was counted a few times. This sequence joins TRBV7-8 and TRBJ2-5, with 12 bases that match TRBD2. Trimming cost V 1 base and J 5 bases; bases outside gene matches: 23. Germline CDR1 SGHVS, CDR2 FQNEAQ. The CDR3 length is 22 residues. The CDR3 spells CASSLVLGSLAGGPRLGETQYF. Here the CDR3 DNA reads TGTGCCAGCAGCTTAGTGCTGGGATCGCTAGCGGGAGGGCCACGCCTTGGCGAGACCCAGTACTTC.

This clonotype was picked up a small number of times. This chain joins TRBV9 and TRBJ2-7; D might be TRBD2 (6 bases). V gave up 3 bases and J gave up 6 bases, with 22 bases separating them. Germline CDR1 reads SGDLS; CDR2 reads YYNGEE. The CDR3 runs 16 residues. The CDR3 region is CASSGREELVLCEQYF. In DNA form, the CDR3 reads TGTGCCAGCAGCGGGAGGGAGGAACTAGTCCTTTGCGAGCAGTACTTC.

This clonotype appeared a few times. The V call is TRBV29-1, the J call TRBJ2-3; no firm D call. The CDR3 has 13 amino acids. CDR1 SQVTM and CDR2 ANQGSEA come from the germline V gene. Trimming stripped 5 bases from V and 6 bases from J, with 15 bases between. In DNA form, the CDR3 reads TGCAGCGTTTCCGCCGTCTTGCGGGATACGCAGTATTTT. Its translation: CSVSAVLRDTQYF.

The table lists this clonotype with many counts. J is TRBJ2-7 and V is TRBV7-9, with D possibly being TRBD2 (6 bases). The germline V gene encodes CDR1 SEHNR and CDR2 FQNEAQ (reference sequence). This CDR3 region has 15 residues. V lost 0 bases and J 0 bases, leaving 9 bases between the germline ends. The CDR3, as DNA: TGTGCCAGCAGCTTAGCGTGGGAGGACTCCTACGAGCAGTACTTC. Encoded protein: CASSLAWEDSYEQYF.

The chain combines TRBV28 with TRBJ2-2, with 8 bases fitting TRBD1. In germline, CDR1 is MDHEN, CDR2 SYDVKM. The CDR3 contains 14 residues. V shed 5 bases, J shed 7 bases, and the junction held 6 bases outside the gene matches. The DNA of the CDR3 is TGTGCCAGCAGTCTCAGGGGGCGGGGCGGGGAGCTGTTTTTT. Protein product: CASSLRGRGGELFF.

This chain connects TRBV9 to TRBJ1-5; 9 nucleotides agree with TRBD1. The trim removed 3 bases at V and 4 bases at J, leaving 5 bases unmatched. Germline-derived CDR1 and CDR2 are SGDLS and YYNGEE. CDR3 length: 15 amino acids. CDR3 DNA: TGTGCCAGCAGCGAGGGGGGACAGGGAAATCAGCCCCAGCATTTT. Protein sequence: CASSEGGQGNQPQHF.

Turning to this clonotype: At one of its ends the junction is not consistent with the germline gene, which may arise from a read error. This rearrangement joins TRBV28 to TRBJ1-6, with TRBD1 matching 7 bases. In germline, CDR1 is MDHEN, CDR2 SYDVKM. This CDR3 contains 13 residues. The CDR3 protein is CASSLTGTADSDF. The CDR3 nucleotides read TGTGCCAGCAGTTTAACCGGGACAGCTGATTCAGACTTT.